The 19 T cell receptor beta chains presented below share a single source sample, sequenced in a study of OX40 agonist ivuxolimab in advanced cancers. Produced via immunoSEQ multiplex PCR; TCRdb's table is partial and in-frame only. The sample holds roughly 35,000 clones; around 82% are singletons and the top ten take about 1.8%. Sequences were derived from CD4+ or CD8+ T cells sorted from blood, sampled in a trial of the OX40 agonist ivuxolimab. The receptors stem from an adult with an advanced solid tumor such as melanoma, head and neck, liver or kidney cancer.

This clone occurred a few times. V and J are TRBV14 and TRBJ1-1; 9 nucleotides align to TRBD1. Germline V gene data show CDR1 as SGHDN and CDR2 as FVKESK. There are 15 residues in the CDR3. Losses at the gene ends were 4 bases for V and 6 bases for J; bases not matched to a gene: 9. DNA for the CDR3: TGTGCCAGCAGCCGAACAGGGGGCCTTGGGGCTGAAGCTTTCTTT. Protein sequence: CASSRTGGLGAEAFF.

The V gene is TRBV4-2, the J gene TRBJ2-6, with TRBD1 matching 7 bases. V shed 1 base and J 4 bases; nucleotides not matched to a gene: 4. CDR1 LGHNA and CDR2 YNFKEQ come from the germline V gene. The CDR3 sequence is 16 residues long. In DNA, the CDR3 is TGTGCCAGCAGCCAAGCCCCAGGGGGAGGGGCCAACGTCCTGACTTTC. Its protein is CASSQAPGGGANVLTF.

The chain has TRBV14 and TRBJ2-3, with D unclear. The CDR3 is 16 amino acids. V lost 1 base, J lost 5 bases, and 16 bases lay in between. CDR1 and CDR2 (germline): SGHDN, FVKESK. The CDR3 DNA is TGTGCCAGCAGCCAAGGTCTGAATCTCGTTGTAGATACGCAGTATTTT. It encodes CASSQGLNLVVDTQYF.

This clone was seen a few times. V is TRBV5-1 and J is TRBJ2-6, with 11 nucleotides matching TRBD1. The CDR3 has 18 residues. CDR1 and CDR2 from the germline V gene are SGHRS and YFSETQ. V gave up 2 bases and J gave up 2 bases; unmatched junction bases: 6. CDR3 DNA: TGCGCCAGCAGCTTTTTGGACAGGGGGCGAGCTGGGGCCAACGTCCTGACTTTC. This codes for CASSFLDRGRAGANVLTF. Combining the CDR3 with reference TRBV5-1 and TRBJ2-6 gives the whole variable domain KAGVTQTPRYLIKTRGQQVTLSCSPISGHRSVSWYQQTPGQGLQFLFEYFSETQRNKGNFPGRFSGRQFSNSRSEMNVSTLELGDSALYLCASSFLDRGRAGANVLTFGAGSRLTVL.

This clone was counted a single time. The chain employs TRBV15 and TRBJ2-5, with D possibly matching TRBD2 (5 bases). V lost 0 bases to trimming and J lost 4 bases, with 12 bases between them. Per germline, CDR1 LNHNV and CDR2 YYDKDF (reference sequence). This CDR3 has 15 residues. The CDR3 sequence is CATSRDVRVGETQYF. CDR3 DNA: TGTGCCACCAGCAGAGATGTGAGGGTAGGAGAGACCCAGTACTTC. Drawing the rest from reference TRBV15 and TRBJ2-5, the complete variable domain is DAMVIQNPRYQVTQFGKPVTLSCSQTLNHNVMYWYQQKSSQAPKLLFHYYDKDFNNEADTPDNFQSRRPNTSFCFLDIRSPGLGDTAMYLCATSRDVRVGETQYFGPGTRLLVL.

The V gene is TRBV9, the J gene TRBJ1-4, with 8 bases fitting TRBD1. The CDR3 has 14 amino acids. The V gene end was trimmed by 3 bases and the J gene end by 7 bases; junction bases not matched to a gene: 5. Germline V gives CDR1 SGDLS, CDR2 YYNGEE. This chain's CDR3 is CASSERTGFEKLFF. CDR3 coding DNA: TGTGCCAGCAGCGAGAGGACAGGGTTTGAAAAACTGTTTTTT.

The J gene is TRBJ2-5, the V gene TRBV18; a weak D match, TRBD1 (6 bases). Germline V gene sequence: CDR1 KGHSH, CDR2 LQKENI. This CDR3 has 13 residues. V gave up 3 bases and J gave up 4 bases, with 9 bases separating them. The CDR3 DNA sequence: TGTGCCAGCTCACCTCTGGGGGCAGAGACCCAGTACTTC. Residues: CASSPLGAETQYF.

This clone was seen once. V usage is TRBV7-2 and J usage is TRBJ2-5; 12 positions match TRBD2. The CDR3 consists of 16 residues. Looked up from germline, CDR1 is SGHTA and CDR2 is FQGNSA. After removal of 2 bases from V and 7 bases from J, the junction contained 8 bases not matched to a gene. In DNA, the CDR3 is TGTGCCAGCAGCTTAAGGGCTAGCGGGGGGGCCGCGACCCAGTACTTC. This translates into CASSLRASGGAATQYF. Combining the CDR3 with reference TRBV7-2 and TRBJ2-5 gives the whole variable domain GAGVSQSPSNKVTEKGKDVELRCDPISGHTALYWYRQSLGQGLEFLIYFQGNSAPDKSGLPSDRFSAERTGGSVSTLTIQRTQQEDSAVYLCASSLRASGGAATQYFGPGTRLLVL.

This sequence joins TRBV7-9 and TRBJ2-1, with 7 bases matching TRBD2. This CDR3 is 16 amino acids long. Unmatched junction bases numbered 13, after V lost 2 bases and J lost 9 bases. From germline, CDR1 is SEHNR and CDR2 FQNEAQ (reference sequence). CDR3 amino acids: CASSLRSSGPELEQFF. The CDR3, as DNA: TGTGCCAGCAGCTTAAGGAGTAGCGGGCCAGAACTTGAGCAGTTCTTC.

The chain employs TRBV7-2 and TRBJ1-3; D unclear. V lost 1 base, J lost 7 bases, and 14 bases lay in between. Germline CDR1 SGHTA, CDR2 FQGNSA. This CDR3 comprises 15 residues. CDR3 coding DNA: TGTGCCAGCAGCTTAGATGGGTGGGGTCGGAACACCATATATTTT. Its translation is CASSLDGWGRNTIYF.

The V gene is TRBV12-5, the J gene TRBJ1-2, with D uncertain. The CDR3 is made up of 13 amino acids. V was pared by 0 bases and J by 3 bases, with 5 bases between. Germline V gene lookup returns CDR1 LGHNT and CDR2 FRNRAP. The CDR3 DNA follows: TGTGCTAGTGGTTTGGTAGAATACTATGGCTACACCTTC. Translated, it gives CASGLVEYYGYTF.

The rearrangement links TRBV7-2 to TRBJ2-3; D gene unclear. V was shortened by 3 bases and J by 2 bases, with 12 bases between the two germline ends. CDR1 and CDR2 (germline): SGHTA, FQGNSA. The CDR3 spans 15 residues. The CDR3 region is CASSFRNGPTDTQYF. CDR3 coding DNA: TGTGCCAGCAGCTTCCGAAACGGGCCCACAGATACGCAGTATTTT.

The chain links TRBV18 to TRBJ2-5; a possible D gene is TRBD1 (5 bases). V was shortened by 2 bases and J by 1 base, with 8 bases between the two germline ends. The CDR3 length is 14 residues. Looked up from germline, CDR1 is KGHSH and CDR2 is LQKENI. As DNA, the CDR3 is TGTGCCAGCTCACCAAGACAGTTCCAAGAGACCCAGTACTTC. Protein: CASSPRQFQETQYF.

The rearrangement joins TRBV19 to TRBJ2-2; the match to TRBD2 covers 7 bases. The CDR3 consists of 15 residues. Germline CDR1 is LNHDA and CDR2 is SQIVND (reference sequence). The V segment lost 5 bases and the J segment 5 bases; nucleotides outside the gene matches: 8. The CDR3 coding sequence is TGTGCCAGTAGTTGGGAGGGCAGCGGGACCGGGGAGCTGTTTTTT. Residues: CASSWEGSGTGELFF.

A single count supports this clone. The CDR3 region has the DNA TGTGCCAGCAGCTTGGTGACAGGGCCGGCAGATACGCAGTATTTT. The encoded protein is CASSLVTGPADTQYF. This chain uses TRBV5-6 with TRBJ2-3; TRBD1 matches at 7 bases. The J segment lost 4 bases and the V segment lost 0 bases, leaving 5 bases of the junction unmatched. Germline V lookup: CDR1 SGHDT, CDR2 YYEEEE. The CDR3 extends over 15 amino acids.

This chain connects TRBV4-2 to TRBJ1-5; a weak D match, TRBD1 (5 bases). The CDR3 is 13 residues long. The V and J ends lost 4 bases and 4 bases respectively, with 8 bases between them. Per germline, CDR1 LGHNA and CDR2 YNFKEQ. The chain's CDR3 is CASSRGGNQPQHF. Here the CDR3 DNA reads TGTGCCAGCAGCCGCGGGGGGAATCAGCCCCAGCATTTT.

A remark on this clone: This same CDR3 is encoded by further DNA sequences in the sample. For the CDR3, the DNA is TGTGCCAGCTCACCCCAAGAGACCCAGTACTTC. Protein sequence: CASSPQETQYF. The chain is built from TRBV18 and TRBJ2-5, with D unresolved. From germline, CDR1 is KGHSH and CDR2 LQKENI. The CDR3 has 11 amino acids. Trimming took off 3 bases at V and 1 base at J, with 0 bases between the two ends.

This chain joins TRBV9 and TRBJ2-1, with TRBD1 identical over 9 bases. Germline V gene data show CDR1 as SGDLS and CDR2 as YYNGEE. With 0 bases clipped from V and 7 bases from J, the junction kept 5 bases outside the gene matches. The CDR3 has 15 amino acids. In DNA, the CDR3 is TGTGCCAGCAGCGTAGGACAGGGGGGTTGGAATGAGCAGTTCTTC. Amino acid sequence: CASSVGQGGWNEQFF.

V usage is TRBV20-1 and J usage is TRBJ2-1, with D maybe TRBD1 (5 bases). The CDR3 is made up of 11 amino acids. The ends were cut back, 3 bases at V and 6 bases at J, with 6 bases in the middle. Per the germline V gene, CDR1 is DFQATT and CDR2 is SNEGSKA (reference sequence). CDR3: CSARTVNEQFF. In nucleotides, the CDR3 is TGCAGTGCTAGGACAGTCAATGAGCAGTTCTTC.